This paragraph reports one T cell receptor beta chain. In the authors' workflow: For nucleated cells, counts were estimated from reference gene primer amplification. Using immunoSEQ multiplex PCR, the repertoire was profiled, and TCRdb retains in-frame clones only, with some absent. V, J and clone size were drawn from that table, and D and trimming were deduced from the DNA. Among 390,000 or so clones listed, about 90% were seen once. This sample stems from a study of blood T cell repertoires in COVID-19. Study background: Samples taken during acute and convalescent COVID-19 were collected in the United States, Italy and Spain. PBMCs, B-cell-depleted T cells, or T cells were the source of the cDNA or gDNA that made up the material.

The sequencing sample was made of peripheral blood. The receptor's source is a man between 18 and 29 years old with active or convalescent COVID-19.

Written as DNA, the CDR3 is TGTGCCAGCACCCTAACTAATGGCTACACCTTC. Amino acid sequence: CASTLTNGYTF. V is TRBV6-6 and J is TRBJ1-2; D is uncertain. The V gene's germline CDR1 is MNHNY and CDR2 SVGAGI (reference sequence). V lost 7 bases and J lost 6, with 9 bases in between. CDR3 length equals 11 residues.